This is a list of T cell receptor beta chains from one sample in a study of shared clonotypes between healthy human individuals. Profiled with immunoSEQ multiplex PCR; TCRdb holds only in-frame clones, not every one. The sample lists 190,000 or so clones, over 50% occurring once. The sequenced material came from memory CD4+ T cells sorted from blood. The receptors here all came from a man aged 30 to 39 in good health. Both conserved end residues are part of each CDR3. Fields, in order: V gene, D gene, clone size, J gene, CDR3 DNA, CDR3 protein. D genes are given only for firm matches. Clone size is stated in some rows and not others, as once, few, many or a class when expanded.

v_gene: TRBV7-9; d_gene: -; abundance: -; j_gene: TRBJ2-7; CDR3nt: TGTGCCAGCAGCTTACACGGGTTAGTGTACGAGCAGTACTTC; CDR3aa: CASSLHGLVYEQYF
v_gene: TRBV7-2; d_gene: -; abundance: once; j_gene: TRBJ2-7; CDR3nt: TGTGCCAGCAGCTTAGATGGGACAATCGTCGCGCAGTACTTC; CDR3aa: CASSLDGTIVAQYF
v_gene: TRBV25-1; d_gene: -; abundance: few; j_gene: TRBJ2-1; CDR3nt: TGTGCCAGCATGGGGGCTAGTTACAATGAGCAGTTCTTC; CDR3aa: CASMGASYNEQFF
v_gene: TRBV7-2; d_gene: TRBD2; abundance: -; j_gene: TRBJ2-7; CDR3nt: TGTGCCAGCAGCCCTATAGCGGGAGCTTACGAGCAGTACTTC; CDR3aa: CASSPIAGAYEQYF
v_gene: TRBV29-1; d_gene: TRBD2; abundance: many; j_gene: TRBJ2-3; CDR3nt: TGCAGCGTGTTGGGACTAGCGGGAGCAAGCACAGATACGCAGTATTTT; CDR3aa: CSVLGLAGASTDTQYF
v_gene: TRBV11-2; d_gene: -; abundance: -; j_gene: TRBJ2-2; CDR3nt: TGTGCCAGCAGATCCCTCCGGAACACCGGGGAGCTGTTTTTT; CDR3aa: CASRSLRNTGELFF
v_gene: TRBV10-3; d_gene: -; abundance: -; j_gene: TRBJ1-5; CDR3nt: TGTGCCATCAGTGCTCAGGATAGAACTCAGCCCCAGCATTTT; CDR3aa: CAISAQDRTQPQHF
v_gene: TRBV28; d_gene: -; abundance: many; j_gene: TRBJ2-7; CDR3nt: TGTGCCAGCAGTTCTCCGACGGTATCCTACGAGCAGTACTTC; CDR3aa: CASSSPTVSYEQYF
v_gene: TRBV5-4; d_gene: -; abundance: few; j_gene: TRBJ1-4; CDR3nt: TGTGCCAGCAGCCCTAGTGGGGGGCGTAGTGAAAAACTGTTTTTT; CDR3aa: CASSPSGGRSEKLFF
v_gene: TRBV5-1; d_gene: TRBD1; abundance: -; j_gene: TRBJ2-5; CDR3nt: TGCGCCAGCAGCTTGGAGGGGACAGGGCGGGAAGAGACCCAGTACTTC; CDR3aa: CASSLEGTGREETQYF
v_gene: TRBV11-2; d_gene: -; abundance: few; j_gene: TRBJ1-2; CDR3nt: TGTGCCAGCAGTTGGGCAGGGGACTATGGCTACACCTTC; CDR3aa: CASSWAGDYGYTF
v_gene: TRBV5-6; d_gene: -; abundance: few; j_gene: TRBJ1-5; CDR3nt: TGTGCCAGCAGCTCACACGGGTTCAATCAGCCCCAGCATTTT; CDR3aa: CASSSHGFNQPQHF
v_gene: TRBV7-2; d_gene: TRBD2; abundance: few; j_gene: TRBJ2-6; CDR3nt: TGTGCCAGCAGCGCAGCGGGGAGCTCTGGGGCCAACGTCCTGACTTTC; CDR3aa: CASSAAGSSGANVLTF
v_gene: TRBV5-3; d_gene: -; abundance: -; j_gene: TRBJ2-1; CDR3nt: TGTGCCAGAAGCCTTGGACAGAGATACAATGAGCAGTTCTTC; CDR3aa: CARSLGQRYNEQFF
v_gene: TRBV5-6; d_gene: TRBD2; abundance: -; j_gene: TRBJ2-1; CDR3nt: TGTGCCAGCAGCCCCGGGGAGCGGGACCCGTTCTTC; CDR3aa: CASSPGERDPFF
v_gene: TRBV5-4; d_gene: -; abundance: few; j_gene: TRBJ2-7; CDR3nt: TGTGCCAGCAGTTCGGGGGCCCAGCGGTTCGACGAGCAGTACTTC; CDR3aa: CASSSGAQRFDEQYF
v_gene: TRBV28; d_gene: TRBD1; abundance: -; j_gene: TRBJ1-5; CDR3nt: TGTGCCAGCAGCCAGGGACAGAATAGCAATCAGCCCCAGCATTTT; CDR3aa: CASSQGQNSNQPQHF
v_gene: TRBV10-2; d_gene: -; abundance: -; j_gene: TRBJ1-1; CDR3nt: TGCGCCAGCAGAATCTTCGGGGGAGCGAACACTGAAGCTTTCTTT; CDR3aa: CASRIFGGANTEAFF
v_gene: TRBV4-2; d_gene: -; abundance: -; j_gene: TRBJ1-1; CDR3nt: TGTGCCAGCAGCCACCCCACGGGCAGGGAGTATGCCACTGAAGCTTTCTTT; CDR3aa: CASSHPTGREYATEAFF
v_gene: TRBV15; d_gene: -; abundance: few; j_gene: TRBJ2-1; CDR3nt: TGTGCCACCAGCGTTGGGTACAATGAGCAGTTCTTC; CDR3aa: CATSVGYNEQFF
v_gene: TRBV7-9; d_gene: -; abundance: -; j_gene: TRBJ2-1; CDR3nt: TGTGCCAGCAGCCGTTTCATACGAAGCACCTACAATGAGCAGTTCTTC; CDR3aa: CASSRFIRSTYNEQFF
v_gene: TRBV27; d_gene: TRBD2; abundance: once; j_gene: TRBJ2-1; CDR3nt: TGTGCCAGCAGTTCCTCATGGAGGACTAGCGGTCTTGGTAATGAGCAGTTCTTC; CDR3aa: CASSSSWRTSGLGNEQFF
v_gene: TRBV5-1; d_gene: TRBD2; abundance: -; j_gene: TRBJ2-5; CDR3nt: TGCGCCTCCATGGGACTAGCGGGAGGGGAAGAGACCCAGTACTTC; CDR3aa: CASMGLAGGEETQYF
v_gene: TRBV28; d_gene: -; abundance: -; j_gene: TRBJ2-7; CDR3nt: TGTGCCAGCAGTCTATCTCAAGACGAGCAGTACTTC; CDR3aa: CASSLSQDEQYF
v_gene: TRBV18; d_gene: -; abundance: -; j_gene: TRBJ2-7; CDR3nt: TGTGCCAGCAGAAGACAGGCCGTGGCGTACGAGCAGTACTTC; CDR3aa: CASRRQAVAYEQYF
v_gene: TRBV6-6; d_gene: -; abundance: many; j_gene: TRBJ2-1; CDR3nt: TGTGCCAGCACCCTGGGTAGCAGCTACAATGAGCAGTTCTTC; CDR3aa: CASTLGSSYNEQFF
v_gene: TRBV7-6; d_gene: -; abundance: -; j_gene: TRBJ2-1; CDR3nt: TGTGCCAGCAGCTTGGACCGTGAGCAGTTCTTC; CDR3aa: CASSLDREQFF
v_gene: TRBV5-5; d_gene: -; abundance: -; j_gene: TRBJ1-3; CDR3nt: TGTGCCAGCAGCTCGTCAGACACTAGCTCTGGAAACACCATATATTTT; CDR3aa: CASSSSDTSSGNTIYF
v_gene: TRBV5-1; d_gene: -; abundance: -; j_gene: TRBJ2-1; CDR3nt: TGCGCCAGCAGCTCGGGGGGCGGCAATGAGCAGTTCTTC; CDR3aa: CASSSGGGNEQFF
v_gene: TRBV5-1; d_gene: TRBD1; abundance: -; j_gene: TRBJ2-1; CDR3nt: TGCGCCAGCAGCACTGGGACAGAAGGGAATGAGCAGTTCTTC; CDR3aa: CASSTGTEGNEQFF
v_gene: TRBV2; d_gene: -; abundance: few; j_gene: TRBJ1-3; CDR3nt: TGTGCCAGCAGTGAAGCGCTCCAGAAAGGAAACACCATATATTTT; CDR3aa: CASSEALQKGNTIYF
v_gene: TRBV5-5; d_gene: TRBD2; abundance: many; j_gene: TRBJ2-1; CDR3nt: TGTGCCAGCAGCTTGGTCGGACTAGCGGGAGTTTCCTATGGGAATGAGCAGTTCTTC; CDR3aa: CASSLVGLAGVSYGNEQFF
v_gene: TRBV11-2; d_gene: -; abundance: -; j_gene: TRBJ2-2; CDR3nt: TGTGCCAGCAGCTCCACTAGCTGGGAGAACACCGGGGAGCTGTTTTTT; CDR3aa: CASSSTSWENTGELFF